The rows below give T cell receptor beta chains drawn from one sample of a study of blood T cell repertoires in COVID-19. Produced via immunoSEQ multiplex PCR; TCRdb's table is partial and in-frame only. The sample carries about 55,000 clones, 85% recorded once. Input material: peripheral blood. The receptors originated from a human donor in a cohort sampled during active COVID-19. CDR3s include the opening cysteine and the closing phenylalanine or tryptophan. The D gene is left open where the match is weak. The size field is filled for only some rows; it gives once, few, many or a size class.

J gene	clone size	V gene	D gene	CDR3 protein	CDR3 DNA
TRBJ2-1	NA	TRBV10-1	NA	CAKNHRGEQFF	TGCGCCAAAAATCATAGGGGTGAGCAGTTCTTC
TRBJ2-2	NA	TRBV27	TRBD2	CASSFGGAGELFF	TGTGCCAGCAGTTTTGGGGGGGCCGGGGAGCTGTTTTTT
TRBJ2-1	NA	TRBV3-1/TRBV3-2	NA	CASSLGLQVYNEQFF	TGTGCCAGCAGTCTGGGGTTACAGGTTTACAATGAGCAGTTCTTC
TRBJ2-7	NA	TRBV6-2/TRBV6-3	TRBD2	CASSPLWLAGSYEQYF	TGTGCCAGCAGCCCCCTTTGGCTAGCGGGCTCCTACGAGCAGTACTTC
TRBJ2-7	NA	TRBV7-6	NA	CASSEGTTYEQYF	TGTGCCAGCAGCGAAGGGACAACCTACGAGCAGTACTTC
TRBJ1-1	NA	TRBV28	NA	CASSFPQNTEAFF	TGTGCCAGCAGTTTCCCCCAAAACACTGAAGCTTTCTTT
TRBJ2-2	NA	TRBV7-9	TRBD1	CASSSPGQGAFGELFF	TGTGCCAGCAGCTCCCCGGGACAGGGGGCATTCGGGGAGCTGTTTTTT
TRBJ2-3	NA	TRBV2	TRBD2	CASSEAVAGWADTQYF	TGTGCCAGCAGTGAAGCGGTAGCGGGATGGGCAGATACGCAGTATTTT
TRBJ2-3	few	TRBV19	NA	CASRNGEGGLDTQYF	TGTGCCAGTAGAAATGGGGAAGGAGGCCTAGATACGCAGTATTTT
TRBJ2-2	once	TRBV18	TRBD2	CASSPLTQGGAGELFF	TGTGCCAGCTCACCACTGACCCAGGGAGGGGCCGGGGAGCTGTTTTTT
TRBJ2-1	NA	TRBV6-1	TRBD1	CASSEGLTGWPYNEQFF	TGTGCCAGCAGTGAGGGGCTGACAGGGTGGCCCTACAATGAGCAGTTCTTC
TRBJ2-5	NA	TRBV7-2	TRBD1	CASSPEGAGETQYF	TGTGCCAGCAGCCCCGAGGGGGCAGGGGAGACCCAGTACTTC
TRBJ2-7	NA	TRBV7-9	NA	CASSLMGADEQYF	TGTGCCAGCAGCTTAATGGGAGCGGACGAGCAGTACTTC
TRBJ2-3	NA	TRBV6-5	TRBD2	CASRRGTSTDTQYF	TGTGCCAGCAGAAGAGGGACTAGCACGGATACGCAGTATTTT
TRBJ2-3	NA	TRBV30	NA	CAWMGLVGQYF	TGTGCCTGGATGGGCCTTGTGGGGCAGTATTTT
TRBJ2-7	NA	TRBV6-2/TRBV6-3	TRBD1	CASSPGQGAYEQYF	TGTGCCAGCAGCCCGGGACAGGGGGCCTACGAGCAGTACTTC
TRBJ1-2	NA	TRBV29-1	TRBD1	CSVEGRDRGNYGYTF	TGCAGCGTTGAAGGTCGGGACAGGGGTAACTATGGCTACACCTTC
TRBJ2-1	NA	TRBV7-3	NA	CASSLTSQYNEQFF	TGTGCCAGCAGCTTAACGTCACAGTACAATGAGCAGTTCTTC
TRBJ2-1	NA	TRBV5-1	TRBD2	CASSPAGGAIYNEQFF	TGCGCCAGCAGCCCGGCGGGAGGCGCGATATACAATGAGCAGTTCTTC
TRBJ1-2	few	TRBV2	NA	CASSDAAAYGYTF	TGTGCCAGCAGTGATGCGGCAGCCTATGGCTACACCTTC
TRBJ2-1	NA	TRBV7-2	TRBD2	CASSFPAGGVNEQFF	TGTGCCAGCAGCTTCCCAGCGGGAGGTGTAAATGAGCAGTTCTTC
TRBJ1-1	NA	TRBV18	NA	CASSPIQGNTEAFF	TGTGCCAGCTCTCCAATACAGGGAAACACTGAAGCTTTCTTT
TRBJ1-4	NA	TRBV9	NA	CASSVEVGATNEKLFF	TGTGCCAGCAGCGTAGAGGTAGGGGCAACTAATGAAAAACTGTTTTTT
TRBJ1-3	once	TRBV11-2	NA	CASSLVRFDSGNTIYF	TGTGCCAGCAGCTTAGTGAGGTTTGACTCTGGAAACACCATATATTTT
TRBJ2-4	few	TRBV27	TRBD2	CASSLYGLRGGLAKNIQYF	TGTGCCAGCAGTTTATACGGGTTGCGGGGGGGCCTAGCCAAAAACATTCAGTACTTC
TRBJ1-4	NA	TRBV5-4	TRBD1	CASSLPGTGGRNEKLFF	TGTGCCAGCAGCCTACCCGGGACAGGGGGACGGAATGAAAAACTGTTTTTT
TRBJ2-5	NA	TRBV7-3	NA	CASSLRQQETQYF	TGTGCCAGCAGCTTAAGACAGCAAGAGACCCAGTACTTC
TRBJ2-1	NA	TRBV5-1	TRBD2	CASSSGTSGDNEQFF	TGCGCCAGCAGCTCCGGGACTAGCGGGGACAATGAGCAGTTCTTC
TRBJ2-4	NA	TRBV4-3	TRBD1	CASSQGGGDAKNIQYF	TGCGCCAGCAGCCAAGGAGGGGGCGATGCCAAAAACATTCAGTACTTC
TRBJ1-1	NA	TRBV7-3	NA	CASSSQQGTEAFF	TGTGCCAGCAGCTCACAGCAGGGCACTGAAGCTTTCTTT
TRBJ2-7	NA	TRBV5-1	NA	CASSLLGRDTSYEQYF	TGCGCCAGCAGCTTGCTTGGCCGGGACACTTCCTACGAGCAGTACTTC
TRBJ2-5	NA	TRBV20-1	TRBD2	CSASVAGGPGETQYF	TGCAGTGCTAGTGTAGCGGGAGGGCCGGGAGAGACCCAGTACTTC
TRBJ2-5	NA	TRBV6-5	NA	CASMQGGTQYF	TGTGCCAGCATGCAGGGAGGGACCCAGTACTTC
TRBJ2-5	NA	TRBV28	TRBD2	CASSLRLGGVETQYF	TGTGCCAGCAGTTTACGATTGGGGGGGGTCGAGACCCAGTACTTC
TRBJ1-1	NA	TRBV19	NA	CASSLDGEPLNTEAFF	TGTGCCAGTAGTTTGGACGGGGAACCTTTGAACACTGAAGCTTTCTTT
TRBJ1-4	NA	TRBV7-6	TRBD1	CASSIRQGGAGEKLFF	TGTGCCAGCAGCATCCGACAGGGGGGGGCTGGGGAAAAACTGTTTTTT
TRBJ2-3	once	TRBV27	NA	CASSPSRTSGDTQYF	TGTGCCAGCAGTCCCTCTAGAACCTCGGGGGATACGCAGTATTTT
TRBJ1-2	NA	TRBV9	TRBD1	CASSPREGGSLYGYTF	TGTGCCAGCAGCCCCCGGGAAGGGGGCTCCCTCTATGGCTACACCTTC
TRBJ1-2	NA	TRBV19	TRBD1	CASSISRTGGYGYTF	TGTGCCAGTAGTATAAGTCGAACAGGGGGCTATGGCTACACCTTC
TRBJ1-2	NA	TRBV12-3/TRBV12-4	NA	CASIHGQSYGYTF	TGTGCCAGCATACACGGACAGTCCTATGGCTACACCTTC
TRBJ2-7	NA	TRBV25-1	TRBD1	CASSPQRGLGEQYF	TGTGCCAGCAGCCCCCAAAGGGGGCTAGGCGAGCAGTACTTC
TRBJ2-5	NA	TRBV24-1	TRBD2	CATSDPRGTGETQYF	TGTGCCACCAGTGATCCGCGGGGGACGGGGGAGACCCAGTACTTC
TRBJ2-1	once	TRBV7-9	NA	CASIKGEAYNEQFF	TGTGCCAGCATTAAAGGGGAGGCCTACAATGAGCAGTTCTTC
TRBJ2-2	few	TRBV4-3	TRBD2	CASSPGLAGVTGELFF	TGCGCCAGCAGCCCCGGACTAGCGGGAGTCACCGGGGAGCTGTTTTTT
TRBJ1-2	NA	TRBV19	TRBD1	CASTLDRVDGYTF	TGTGCCAGTACCCTGGACAGGGTGGATGGCTACACCTTC
TRBJ2-7	NA	TRBV11-3	TRBD2	CASSRSGRAYEQYF	TGTGCCAGCAGCCGTAGCGGGAGGGCCTACGAGCAGTACTTC
TRBJ2-5	few	TRBV19	TRBD2	CASSIEGPSGVQETQYF	TGTGCCAGTAGTATAGAAGGCCCTAGCGGGGTCCAAGAGACCCAGTACTTC
TRBJ2-1	NA	TRBV28	NA	CASSLSIAAISYNEQFF	TGTGCCAGCAGTTTATCGATAGCGGCAATATCCTACAATGAGCAGTTCTTC